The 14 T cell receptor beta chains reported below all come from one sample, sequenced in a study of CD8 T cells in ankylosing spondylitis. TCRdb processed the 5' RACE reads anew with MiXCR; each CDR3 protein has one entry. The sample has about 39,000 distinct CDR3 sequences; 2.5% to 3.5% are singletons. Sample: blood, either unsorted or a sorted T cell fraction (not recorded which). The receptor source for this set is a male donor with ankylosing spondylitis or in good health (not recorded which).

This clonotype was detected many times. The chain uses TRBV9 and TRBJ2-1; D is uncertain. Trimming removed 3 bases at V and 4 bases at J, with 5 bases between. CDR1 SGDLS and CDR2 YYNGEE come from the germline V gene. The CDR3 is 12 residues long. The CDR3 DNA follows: TGTGCCAGCAGCGAGACTTACAATGAGCAGTTCTTC. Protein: CASSETYNEQFF.

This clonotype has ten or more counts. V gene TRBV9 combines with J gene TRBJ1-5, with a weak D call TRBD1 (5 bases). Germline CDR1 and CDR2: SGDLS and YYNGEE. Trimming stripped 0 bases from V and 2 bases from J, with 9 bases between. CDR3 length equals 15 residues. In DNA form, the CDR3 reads TGTGCCAGCAGCGTAGGGGCAGGGCGCAATCAGCCCCAGCATTTT. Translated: CASSVGAGRNQPQHF.

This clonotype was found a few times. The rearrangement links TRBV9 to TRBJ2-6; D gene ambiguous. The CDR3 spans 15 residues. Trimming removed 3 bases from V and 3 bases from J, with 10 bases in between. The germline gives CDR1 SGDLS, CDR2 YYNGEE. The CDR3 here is CASSALGGGANVLTF. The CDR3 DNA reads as TGTGCCAGCAGCGCCCTCGGTGGTGGGGCCAACGTCCTGACTTTC.

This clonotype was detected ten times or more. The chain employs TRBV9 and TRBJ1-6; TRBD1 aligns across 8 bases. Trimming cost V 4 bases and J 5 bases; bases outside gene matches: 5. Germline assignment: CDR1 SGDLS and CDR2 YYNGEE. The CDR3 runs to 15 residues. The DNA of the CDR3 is TGTGCCAGCAGCCCCGGGACAGGCAATAATTCACCCCTCCACTTT. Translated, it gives CASSPGTGNNSPLHF.

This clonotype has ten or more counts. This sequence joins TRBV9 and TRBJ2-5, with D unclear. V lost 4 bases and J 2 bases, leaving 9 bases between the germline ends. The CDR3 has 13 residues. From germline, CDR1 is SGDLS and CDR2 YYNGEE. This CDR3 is CASSPRLQETQYF. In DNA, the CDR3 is TGTGCCAGCAGCCCGAGACTGCAAGAGACCCAGTACTTC.

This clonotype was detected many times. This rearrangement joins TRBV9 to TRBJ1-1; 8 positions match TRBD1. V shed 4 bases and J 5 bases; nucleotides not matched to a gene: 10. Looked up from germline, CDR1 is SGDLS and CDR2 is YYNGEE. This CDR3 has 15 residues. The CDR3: CASSPAETGVTEAFF. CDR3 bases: TGTGCCAGCAGCCCTGCGGAGACAGGGGTAACTGAAGCTTTCTTT.

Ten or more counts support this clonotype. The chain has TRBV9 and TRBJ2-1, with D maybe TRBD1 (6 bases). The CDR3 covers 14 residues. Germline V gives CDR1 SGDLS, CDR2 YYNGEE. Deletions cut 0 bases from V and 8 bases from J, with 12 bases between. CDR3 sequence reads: CASSVDRDLDEQFF. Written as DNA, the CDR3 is TGTGCCAGCAGCGTAGACAGGGATCTAGATGAGCAGTTCTTC.

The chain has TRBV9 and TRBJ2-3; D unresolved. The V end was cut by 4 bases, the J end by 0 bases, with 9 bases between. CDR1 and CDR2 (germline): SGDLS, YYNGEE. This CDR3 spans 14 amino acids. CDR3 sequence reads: CASSPHSSTDTQYF. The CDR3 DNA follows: TGTGCCAGCAGCCCACACTCTAGCACAGATACGCAGTATTTT.

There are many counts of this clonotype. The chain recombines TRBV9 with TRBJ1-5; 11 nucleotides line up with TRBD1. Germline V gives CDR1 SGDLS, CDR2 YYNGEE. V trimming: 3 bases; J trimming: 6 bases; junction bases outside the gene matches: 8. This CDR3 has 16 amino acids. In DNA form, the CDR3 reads TGTGCCAGCAGCGCCGGACAGGGGGCCCTTGGTCAGCCCCAGCATTTT. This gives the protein CASSAGQGALGQPQHF.

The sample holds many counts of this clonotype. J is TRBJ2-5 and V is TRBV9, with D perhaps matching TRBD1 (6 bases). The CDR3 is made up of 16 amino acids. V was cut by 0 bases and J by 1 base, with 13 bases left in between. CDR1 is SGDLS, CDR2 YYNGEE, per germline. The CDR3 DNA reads TGTGCCAGCAGCGTAGGGGTCCAGGGGACCCAAGAGACCCAGTACTTC. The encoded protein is CASSVGVQGTQETQYF.

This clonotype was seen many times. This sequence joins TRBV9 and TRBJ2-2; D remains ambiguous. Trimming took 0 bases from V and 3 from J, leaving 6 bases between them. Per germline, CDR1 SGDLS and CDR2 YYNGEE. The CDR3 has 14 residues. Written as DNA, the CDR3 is TGTGCCAGCAGCGTAGACCCGGACACCGGGGAGCTGTTTTTT. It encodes CASSVDPDTGELFF. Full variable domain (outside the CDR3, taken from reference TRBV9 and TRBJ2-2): DSGVTQTPKHLITATGQRVTLRCSPRSGDLSVYWYQQSLDQGLQFLIQYYNGEERAKGNILERFSAQQFPDLHSELNLSSLELGDSALYFCASSVDPDTGELFFGEGSRLTVL.

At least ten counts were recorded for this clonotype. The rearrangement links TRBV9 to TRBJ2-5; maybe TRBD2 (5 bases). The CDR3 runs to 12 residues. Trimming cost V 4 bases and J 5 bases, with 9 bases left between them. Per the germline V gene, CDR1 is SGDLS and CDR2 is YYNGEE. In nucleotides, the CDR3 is TGTGCCAGCAGCTCCGGGGTGGAGACCCAGTACTTC. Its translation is CASSSGVETQYF.

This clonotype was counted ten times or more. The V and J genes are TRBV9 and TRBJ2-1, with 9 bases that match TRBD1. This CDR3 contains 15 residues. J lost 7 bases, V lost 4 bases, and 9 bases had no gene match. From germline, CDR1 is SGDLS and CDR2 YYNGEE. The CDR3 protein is CASSSGTGPLNEQFF. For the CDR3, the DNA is TGTGCCAGCAGCTCCGGGACAGGGCCTTTAAATGAGCAGTTCTTC.

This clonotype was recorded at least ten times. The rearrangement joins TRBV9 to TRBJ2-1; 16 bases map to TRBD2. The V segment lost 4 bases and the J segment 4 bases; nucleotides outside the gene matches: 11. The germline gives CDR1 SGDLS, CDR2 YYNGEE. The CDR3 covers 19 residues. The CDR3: CASSPSPGLAGGGYNEQFF. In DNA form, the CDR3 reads TGTGCCAGCAGCCCCTCCCCGGGACTAGCGGGAGGGGGGTACAATGAGCAGTTCTTC.